This TCR beta chain was sequenced during a study of T-cell memory formation after mild COVID-19 (dated by TCRdb to about 2021). At the level of the whole study: TCR sequence clusters from the two donors were largely donor specific. In a couple of donors, T-cell clones that expanded and contracted after mild COVID-19 were tracked by sequencing TCRalpha and TCRbeta repertoires over time. Two young, previously healthy adult volunteers, one female and one male, were included in the cohort.

The sample was run on an Illumina NovaSeq 6000. TCRalpha and TCRbeta cDNA libraries were constructed by 5'RACE with constant-segment primers, with sample barcodes and unique molecular identifiers being introduced. RNA was extracted from every sample with Trizol reagent. Amplification of the libraries took two PCR steps, and the second step added a second sample barcode plus Illumina TruSeq adapters. Sequencing of libraries was performed on an Illumina NovaSeq with 2 x 150 bp paired-end reads. In the authors' own workflow: With migec v1.2.7, reads were demultiplexed and then collapsed into UMI-guided consensus sequences. Using mixcr v2.1.11, UMI consensuses were aligned to TRA and TRB V and J templates and then assembled into clonotypes. A clonotype was counted as expanded or contracted only if both edgeR and NoisET called the change significant, with noise models trained on biological replicates. edgeR calls used a false discovery rate-adjusted p below 0.01 and a log2 fold-change threshold of 1. PCA with hierarchical clustering of max-normalized trajectories of the 1000 most abundant clonotypes was used as exploratory dynamics analysis. Separately sequenced CD4+ and CD8+ repertoires were used to assign a CD4 or CD8 phenotype to each responding clone. TCRdb passed the public sequencing reads through fastp at Q25 and MiXCR, retaining productive beta sequences. Rows are unified per CDR3 protein, each entry keeping the most common DNA and genes. None of the V and J calls come from the authors' own analysis; TCRdb made them. Across this sample there are under 450,000 distinct CDR3 sequences, with more than 20% seen only once. Of the sample, about an eighth is held by the ten largest clones.

Paper-wide results and their limitations: From day 15 to 85, contracting clones showed balanced CD4/CD8 phenotypes, whereas a second wave of clones that expanded from day 15 to 37 leaned towards CD4+. The study included only a couple of mild cases, and larger cohorts that include severe cases with pre-infection samples were judged to be necessary. Whether the second-wave clones peaking on day 37 were SARS-CoV-2 specific was not confirmed. Contracting CD4+ clones turned up mainly in the CM and EM memory subsets, whereas EMRA was where CD8+ clones were enriched. Some responding clones were detected in pre-infection memory, suggesting pre-existing cross-reactive memory T cells joined the SARS-CoV-2 response.

This clonotype has just a few counts. Its antigen has not been determined. Per-nucleotide qualities are absent, and no much larger clonotype sits a single base away. Ficoll-Paque density gradient centrifugation was the method used to isolate PBMCs. The TCR sequence derives from an adult woman who had mild COVID-19 (a few samples of this study predate the infection). The sample titles of this study are shuffled in the database, so cell type and time point are left out; the donor was told from shared clones. Sequencing input: PBMCs or a T cell subset sorted from them (not recorded which).

For the CDR3, the sequence is CASSPWYRDRVIWSPLHF. The bases read TGCGCCAGCAGCCCCTGGTATCGGGACAGGGTAATTTGGTCACCCCTCCACTTT. Recombination connected TRBV5-1 to TRBJ1-6; TRBD1 agrees with 9 junctional bases. From the cysteine up to the phenylalanine, the CDR3 has a length of 18 residues. Only the CDR3 part of the read is kept: 54 bases, read in frame from the first base. Based on the germline V gene, the CDR1 and CDR2 sequences are SGHRS and YFSETQ. At the junction V is shortened by 4 bases and J by 10 bases; bases outside the gene matches: 18.